The entry below describes one T cell receptor (beta chain). The germline V and J ends were trimmed by 5 bases and 1 base, with 11 bases remaining between them. This CDR3 is 14 amino acids long. Germline V gene data show CDR1 as WSHSY and CDR2 as SAAADI. These data are taken from a study of shared clonotypes between healthy human individuals. Some clones are missing from TCRdb's copy, which holds only in-frame ones; the method was immunoSEQ multiplex PCR. The sample carries millions of clones, over 85% recorded once. Sequencing was carried out using naive CD4+ T cells sorted from blood. This sample's subset: CD45RA+ positively selected. The chain carries TRBV10-2 and TRBJ1-1, with D possibly being TRBD1 (5 bases). The TCR was taken from a man between 18 and 35 years old in good health. The CDR3 region is CASSFTTGNTEAFF. As DNA, the CDR3 is TGCGCCAGCAGTTTTACAACAGGGAACACTGAAGCTTTCTTT.